These 24 T cell receptor beta chains were sequenced from one sample in a study of vaccination effects on CD4 cells after COVID-19. Their cognate antigens are unknown. Assay: immunoSEQ multiplex PCR; the TCRdb copy retains only in-frame clones and omits some. The sample lists 30,000 to 35,000 clones, around 74% occurring once. Having been cultured for 9 to 11 days, the cells underwent CD4+ T cell isolation. All participants had two doses of either the BNT162b2 or mRNA-1273 vaccine. Source: CD4+ T cells from PBMCs cultured without peptide, taken after COVID-19 vaccination. These receptors were taken from a human donor who received a COVID-19 vaccine.

The chain couples TRBV7-2 to TRBJ1-1, with TRBD1 as a possible D gene (6 bases). The germline gives CDR1 SGHTA, CDR2 FQGNSA. With 1 base removed from V and 0 bases from J, the gap between germline ends came to 9 bases. This CDR3 region has 15 residues. The CDR3 DNA follows: TGTGCCAGCAGCTTAGTGAGGGGGTTGAACACTGAAGCTTTCTTT. Amino acid sequence: CASSLVRGLNTEAFF.

The chain couples TRBV19 to TRBJ2-5; no definite D call. Trimming left V 5 bases short and J 10 bases short, with 26 bases between. Germline values: CDR1 LNHDA, CDR2 SQIVND (reference sequence). CDR3 length: 16 amino acids. DNA of the CDR3: TGTGCCAGTAGTCCCAGACACCGCCTGGCCAAAGTGGACCAGTACTTC. Translation: CASSPRHRLAKVDQYF.

V and J are TRBV4-1 and TRBJ1-4, with D tentatively TRBD1 (5 bases). Deletions cut 0 bases from V and 5 bases from J, with 16 bases between. The CDR3 consists of 17 residues. Germline-derived CDR1 and CDR2 are MGHRA and YSYEKL. The CDR3 spells CASSQDRSWDGNEKLFF. The DNA for the CDR3 is TGCGCCAGCAGCCAAGATCGGAGTTGGGACGGGAATGAAAAACTGTTTTTT.

The table lists this clone with a count of one. The chain is built from TRBV7-2 and TRBJ1-1, with 8 nucleotides matching TRBD1. CDR3 length equals 18 residues. CDR1 and CDR2 from the germline V gene are SGHTA and FQGNSA. V lost 3 bases, J lost 2 bases, and 14 bases stayed unmatched. The CDR3 is CASSFRTGTLLLNTEAFF. The CDR3 DNA reads TGTGCCAGCAGCTTTAGGACAGGGACCCTCCTCTTAAACACTGAAGCTTTCTTT.

The chain uses TRBV4-1 and TRBJ1-5; TRBD1 might be the D (6 bases). The CDR3 length is 15 residues. Germline CDR1 reads MGHRA; CDR2 reads YSYEKL. Trimming took off 5 bases at V and 3 bases at J, with 14 bases between the two ends. The CDR3 DNA reads TGCGCCAGCAGCGCAGGGGAGGGGAACAATCAGCCCCAGCATTTT. Residues: CASSAGEGNNQPQHF.

The chain joins TRBV15 to TRBJ2-3; unclear D gene. V gave up 1 base and J gave up 5 bases, with 7 bases separating them. This CDR3 region has 13 residues. The germline V gene encodes CDR1 LNHNV and CDR2 YYDKDF (reference sequence). Here the CDR3 DNA reads TGTGCCACCAGCAGAGGAGAGCAAGATACGCAGTATTTT. It encodes CATSRGEQDTQYF.

The rearrangement uses TRBV19 and TRBJ1-2; D uncertain. Germline CDR1 and CDR2: LNHDA and SQIVND (reference sequence). The germline V and J ends were trimmed by 3 bases and 4 bases, with 18 bases remaining between them. The CDR3 consists of 16 residues. The CDR3 region is CASSMARSVEGYGYTF. The CDR3 DNA reads as TGTGCCAGTAGTATGGCGAGGTCCGTGGAGGGCTATGGCTACACCTTC.

The chain carries TRBV11-3 and TRBJ1-2; TRBD1 agrees at 7 bases. Trimming took 5 bases from V and 4 from J; bases not matched to a gene: 10. Germline V lookup: CDR1 SGHNT, CDR2 YENEEA. The length of the CDR3 is 15 residues. CDR3 in amino acids: CASSQGTEPPYGYTF. The CDR3 nucleotides are TGTGCCAGCAGCCAGGGGACAGAACCCCCCTATGGCTACACCTTC.

The CDR3 is CASSLYGDGEAFF. DNA for the CDR3: TGTGCCAGCAGTTTGTACGGGGATGGTGAAGCTTTCTTT. The chain joins TRBV27 to TRBJ1-1; D is undetermined. The CDR3 consists of 13 residues. CDR1 MNHEY and CDR2 SMNVEV come from the germline V gene (reference sequence). V was shortened by 3 bases and J by 7 bases, with 12 bases between the two germline ends.

This clone was seen a handful of times. Distinct nucleotide sequences in the sample also encode this CDR3. The chain carries TRBV18 and TRBJ2-3; D remains unclear. Germline lookup yields CDR1 KGHSH and CDR2 LQKENI. Between the trimmed V and J ends, which lost 2 bases and 5 bases, there was a span of 8 bases. The CDR3 totals 13 residues. CDR3 region: CASSPNREDTQYF. The CDR3 bases are TGTGCCAGCTCACCAAACAGAGAAGATACGCAGTATTTT.

This clone occurred a few times. V and J are TRBV4-3 and TRBJ1-5; no definite D call. V lost 0 bases, J lost 0 bases, and 12 bases lay in between. CDR1 LGHNA and CDR2 YSLEER come from the germline V gene. This CDR3 has 17 amino acids. The chain's CDR3 is CASSQDAQSYSNQPQHF. The CDR3 DNA reads TGCGCCAGCAGCCAAGATGCTCAGTCTTATAGCAATCAGCCCCAGCATTTT.

The V call is TRBV28, the J call TRBJ1-4; D remains ambiguous. In germline, CDR1 is MDHEN, CDR2 SYDVKM. V dropped 5 bases and J dropped 1 base, with 14 bases sitting between them. There are 16 residues in the CDR3. The CDR3 DNA sequence: TGTGCCAGCAGTCATCGCCCTCGGTTAACTAATGAAAAACTGTTTTTT. Residues: CASSHRPRLTNEKLFF.

This chain uses TRBV19 with TRBJ1-2; D ambiguous. The ends were cut back, 3 bases at V and 0 bases at J, with 11 bases in the middle. This CDR3 comprises 15 residues. Germline V CDR1 and CDR2: LNHDA, SQIVND (reference sequence). Here the CDR3 DNA reads TGTGCCAGTAGTATCATGCGGGCAGCTAACTATGGCTACACCTTC. Protein product: CASSIMRAANYGYTF.

The chain employs TRBV27 and TRBJ2-2; possibly TRBD1 for D (6 bases). The V and J ends lost 2 bases and 4 bases respectively, with 14 bases between them. Germline loops: CDR1 MNHEY, CDR2 SMNVEV (reference sequence). This CDR3 is built from 16 residues. CDR3 sequence: CASSLRYRAGTGELFF. CDR3 in DNA: TGTGCCAGCAGTTTACGGTACAGGGCGGGCACCGGGGAGCTGTTTTTT.

The chain uses TRBV27 and TRBJ2-1, with TRBD1 identical over 9 bases. V shed 5 bases and J 8 bases; nucleotides not matched to a gene: 10. This CDR3 is 15 amino acids long. Germline V gene lookup returns CDR1 MNHEY and CDR2 SMNVEV (reference sequence). The CDR3 sequence: CASSNRDRVFDEQFF. The CDR3 DNA is TGTGCCAGCAGTAACCGGGACAGGGTATTCGATGAGCAGTTCTTC.

The chain links TRBV5-1 to TRBJ2-5, with unresolved D. Trimming took off 6 bases at V and 3 bases at J, with 9 bases between the two ends. From germline, CDR1 is SGHRS and CDR2 YFSETQ. This CDR3 is 12 amino acids long. CDR3 in DNA: TGCGCCAGCAAGGGTCAGAAAGAGACCCAGTACTTC. Translation: CASKGQKETQYF.

J is TRBJ2-1 and V is TRBV24-1; TRBD2 matches 11 bases. This CDR3 has 15 amino acids. In germline, CDR1 is KGHDR, CDR2 SFDVKD. After removal of 10 bases from V and 0 bases from J, the junction contained 4 bases not matched to a gene. DNA of the CDR3: TGTGCCACTCATAGCGGGAGGGCCTCCTACAATGAGCAGTTCTTC. It yields the protein CATHSGRASYNEQFF.

This clone was counted a single time. This chain connects TRBV2 to TRBJ2-7, with no clear D. Germline values: CDR1 SNHLY, CDR2 FYNNEI. This CDR3 spans 15 amino acids. With 6 bases removed from V and 3 bases from J, the gap between germline ends came to 18 bases. The CDR3 region is CASRSAFGPFYEQYF. The CDR3 DNA reads TGTGCCAGCAGGTCGGCTTTTGGGCCCTTCTACGAGCAGTACTTC. The full variable domain, rest sourced from reference TRBV2 and TRBJ2-7, is EPEVTQTPSHQVTQMGQEVILRCVPISNHLYFYWYRQILGQKVEFLVSFYNNEISEKSEIFDDQFSVERPDGSNFTLKIRSTKLEDSAMYFCASRSAFGPFYEQYFGPGTRLTVT.

V is TRBV28 and J is TRBJ1-5; D unresolved. Germline values: CDR1 MDHEN, CDR2 SYDVKM. The CDR3 loop spans 13 amino acids. Trimming removed 2 bases from V and 5 bases from J, with 7 bases in between. CDR3 sequence: CASSLTIHQPQHF. The CDR3 region has the DNA TGTGCCAGCAGTTTAACTATCCATCAGCCCCAGCATTTT.

This chain connects TRBV2 to TRBJ2-1; TRBD1 or TRBD2 may be the D gene (5 bases each). Deletions cut 7 bases from V and 6 bases from J, with 13 bases between. The V gene's germline CDR1 is SNHLY and CDR2 FYNNEI. The CDR3 extends over 13 amino acids. CDR3 nucleotides: TGTGCCAGCAAGAAGCCGGGACGCAATGAGCAGTTCTTC. Translation gives CASKKPGRNEQFF.

This CDR3 is CASSRTPPLAGVEQYF. The CDR3 bases are TGTGCCAGCTCACGAACTCCCCCCCTGGCGGGAGTTGAGCAGTACTTC. The J gene is TRBJ2-7, the V gene TRBV18; TRBD2 agrees at 7 bases. The germline CDR1 and CDR2 sequences are KGHSH and LQKENI. Losses at the gene ends were 4 bases for V and 7 bases for J; bases not matched to a gene: 16. The CDR3 covers 16 residues.

This clone rates as medium-sized. This chain joins TRBV19 and TRBJ2-2; D is uncertain. The CDR3 spans 12 residues. V was shortened by 4 bases and J by 7 bases, with 7 bases between the two germline ends. The germline V gene has CDR1 LNHDA and CDR2 SQIVND (reference sequence). CDR3 bases: TGTGCCAGTAGTAGCCGGGTCGGGGAGCTGTTTTTT. Translation: CASSSRVGELFF. Using reference TRBV19 and TRBJ2-2 for the parts outside the CDR3, the full variable domain is DGGITQSPKYLFRKEGQNVTLSCEQNLNHDAMYWYRQDPGQGLRLIYYSQIVNDFQKGDIAEGYSVSREKKESFPLTVTSAQKNPTAFYLCASSSRVGELFFGEGSRLTVL.

This clone was detected a few times. The rearrangement links TRBV4-3 to TRBJ2-2; D is possibly TRBD1 (6 bases). This CDR3 has 17 residues. Germline CDR1 reads LGHNA; CDR2 reads YSLEER. Trimming shortened V by 0 bases and J by 4 bases, and 15 bases separated the two germline ends. CDR3 DNA sequence: TGCGCCAGCAGCCAAGATTTGAGTAGCAGGGGCACCGGGGAGCTGTTTTTT. It translates to CASSQDLSSRGTGELFF.

The chain has TRBV28 and TRBJ2-2; D is undetermined. The length of the CDR3 is 15 residues. Between the trimmed V and J ends, which lost 6 bases and 5 bases, there was a span of 16 bases. Germline CDR1 reads MDHEN; CDR2 reads SYDVKM. The CDR3 DNA is TGTGCCAGCAGGCGCTCCTCTATGGGGACCGGGGAGCTGTTTTTT. Its protein is CASRRSSMGTGELFF.